This T cell receptor (beta chain) was retrieved from a study of shared clonotypes between healthy human individuals (TCRdb year 2020). Context from the whole study: Three men and a couple of women, aged 18 to 49 years, made up the cohort. Different laboratories and diverse techniques were used to prepare libraries and sequence TCR repertoires, to increase sequencing depth and limit assay-specific biases. The study deeply sequenced blood TCR repertoires of 5 or 6 healthy adults to estimate repertoire size and the extent of clonotype sharing between individuals. For each donor, CD4 naive and CD4 memory were each run on three plates, CD8 naive on two plates, and CD8 memory on one plate. Per donor, leukapheresis produced somewhere between about 0.8 and 9 billion PBMCs. Points the paper makes about the study in general: When several donors were compared, the shared fraction of clonotypes was about 5% for naive CD4, over 3% for naive CD8, more than 2% for memory CD4, and about 0.36% for memory CD8. Only blood was sampled, and tissue TCR repertoires likely differ from those in blood. Incomplete sequencing was indicated by rarefaction of sorted-subset datasets, despite the large sequencing depth. Clonotypes shared by all four sorted-subset donors showed higher generation probabilities than non-shared clonotypes. Naive subsets generally had larger estimated clonotype richness than memory subsets. Pairwise subsampling led to the expectation that sequencing depth would affect the degree of clonotype sharing among donors. Because the study included only a small number of donors, the genetic and exposure-history diversity represented was limited.

This clone appeared a single time. It has no known antigen specificity. Base-call qualities are not available, and no considerably larger clone is one nucleotide away. The donors were healthy, HIV-negative adults with no recently reported acute infections or vaccinations. Only Caucasian adults living in Nashville, Tennessee, USA were represented among the donors. Magnetic negative selection was used to enrich CD4+ T cells, after which naive cells were positively selected on CD45RA and the negative fraction became the memory subset. After blood collection by leukapheresis, PBMCs were isolated using Ficoll-Histopaque density gradient centrifugation and then cryopreserved in the vapor phase of liquid nitrogen. Purity and quantity of every magnetically sorted T cell population were checked by analytical flow cytometry. From each sorted fraction, genomic DNA was isolated and quantified by UV absorbance on a Nanodrop 2000c.

Using the deep immunoSEQ assay, multiplex PCR amplified TCR CDR3 regions from genomic DNA. Extracted genomic DNA from each cell subset was spread evenly across all wells of several immunoSEQ 96-well plates, with each plate serving as a replicate. Each replicate PCR for sorted subsets received 150 to 250 ng genomic DNA, equal to roughly 33,000 T cell genomes. The purified libraries were quantified using a Qubit 3.0 fluorometer, sized with a Bioanalyzer 2100, and then quantified again using the KAPA Library Quantification kit. Every immunoSEQ 96-well plate was sequenced on a separate single-read 150-cycle Illumina NextSeq 550 flow cell. From the authors' description of their analysis: Because the immunoSEQ output held only junctional sequences and lacked quality scores, the filtering could not match the filtering applied to full-length reads. Sequences were annotated with PyIR, a Python wrapper for IgBLAST v1.9, using IMGT germline references to assign V/J genes and CDR3. Reads were removed for weak V/J assignments (E-value above 1e-6), missing CDR3, stop codons, out-of-frame junctions, or ambiguous translated residues. V3J clonotypes were defined as sequences sharing an identical inferred V gene, J gene, and CDR3 amino acid sequence. Percentage overlap between repertoires was calculated by dividing the number of shared unique clonotypes by the size of the smaller repertoire. Repertoire richness was assessed with RTK rarefaction, the Chao1 estimator, and Recon v2.1 estimates of unobserved clonotypes. Generation probabilities for all TCRbeta clonotypes obtained by the gDNA method from a handful of donors were computed using OLGA. TCRdb stores this immuneACCESS table with in-frame sequences only. Part of the clones is absent; in the studies checked, under half of the shortfall reflects unresolved V genes, and no reason is known for the rest. That table supplies the V and J calls and clone size; D and trimming were determined from the DNA. The table for this sample lists approximately 2,300,000 clones; about nine tenths of them were counted only once. The ten most abundant clones make up approximately 0.4% of the sample.

The source material was naive CD4+ T cells from PBMCs. Taken with the paper, the label for cell subset or site translates to: CD45RA+ positively selected. This TCR derives from a man aged 18 to 29 in good health. Some clones in this sample may be carry-over from other donors' samples.

DNA sequence: TGCGCCAGCAGCGGGGACAGGGGGCCAGATACGCAGTATTTT. Its product reads: CASSGDRGPDTQYF. In this chain, TRBV5-1 is recombined with TRBJ2-3; 12 bases in the junction line up with TRBD1. The CDR3, cysteine through phenylalanine, is 14 amino acids long. The kept DNA is CDR3 alone, 42 bases in frame from the first base. V loses 4 bases at its end and J loses 4 bases; junction bases beyond the gene matches: 1. CDR1 and CDR2, per the germline V gene, are SGHRS and YFSETQ. With all but the CDR3 taken from the reference TRBV5-1 and TRBJ2-3 genes, the full variable domain is: KAGVTQTPRYLIKTRGQQVTLSCSPISGHRSVSWYQQTPGQGLQFLFEYFSETQRNKGNFPGRFSGRQFSNSRSEMNVSTLELGDSALYLCASSGDRGPDTQYFGPGTRLTVL.